The 21 T cell receptor beta chains below all came from one sample that was sequenced in a study of blood T cells in healthy people across ages. Then a second PCR, running about 6 to 11 cycles, was carried out with a sample-barcoded 5' primer and a J-beta primer mix. TCRdb independently ran MiXCR on the 5' RACE reads; one entry per CDR3 protein. The table shows some 1.1 million distinct CDR3 sequences, with 35% to 45% occurring only once. Sequencing was done on a sample of blood. The receptors derive from a young man in good health.

This rearrangement joins TRBV29-1 to TRBJ2-3, with a tentative D call TRBD2 (6 bases). Germline V lookup: CDR1 SQVTM, CDR2 ANQGSEA. With 4 bases removed from V and 5 bases from J, the gap between germline ends came to 16 bases. The CDR3 length is 14 residues. CDR3 nucleotide sequence: TGCAGCGTTGGGAAGGGACTCCTGGGAGATACGCAGTATTTT. Its protein is CSVGKGLLGDTQYF.

CDR3 sequence reads: CSARGGQGVTDTQYF. In DNA form, the CDR3 reads TGCAGTGCTAGGGGGGGACAGGGGGTTACAGATACGCAGTATTTT. The chain carries TRBV20-1 and TRBJ2-3; TRBD1 agrees at 11 bases. Germline V gives CDR1 DFQATT, CDR2 SNEGSKA (reference sequence). V was clipped by 3 bases and J by 3 bases; unmatched bases: 5. This CDR3 is 15 amino acids long.

The chain uses TRBV2 and TRBJ1-6; 8 nucleotides agree with TRBD1. After removal of 6 bases from V and 6 bases from J, the junction contained 7 bases not matched to a gene. This CDR3 comprises 15 residues. The germline CDR1 and CDR2 sequences are SNHLY and FYNNEI. The CDR3 bases are TGTGCCAGCAGACAGACAGGGGCGATTAATTCACCCCTCCACTTT. This sequence encodes CASRQTGAINSPLHF.

The chain links TRBV6-6 to TRBJ2-7; maybe TRBD1 (6 bases). Trimming removed 6 bases from V and 4 bases from J, with 16 bases in between. CDR3 size: 14 residues. Per germline, CDR1 MNHNY and CDR2 SVGAGI (reference sequence). CDR3 nucleotide sequence: TGTGCCAGCAGCGACCCACCGGACAGTTACGAGCAGTACTTC. Its protein is CASSDPPDSYEQYF.

The V gene is TRBV5-1, the J gene TRBJ2-5, with 7 positions matching TRBD2. Germline trimming cut 0 bases from V and 11 bases from J; bases unmatched to any gene: 13. There are 15 residues in the CDR3. The germline V gene has CDR1 SGHRS and CDR2 YFSETQ. CDR3 in amino acids: CASSLDGTNYNEQYF. As DNA, the CDR3 is TGCGCCAGCAGCTTGGACGGGACTAACTACAATGAGCAGTACTTC.

The chain is built from TRBV18 and TRBJ1-4; no definite D call. V lost 3 bases, J lost 0 bases, and 8 bases lay in between. The CDR3 is made up of 15 amino acids. The germline V gene encodes CDR1 KGHSH and CDR2 LQKENI. The DNA for the CDR3 is TGTGCCAGCTCACCTACGCAGGCAACTAATGAAAAACTGTTTTTT. This sequence encodes CASSPTQATNEKLFF.

V usage is TRBV7-3 and J usage is TRBJ2-2; D possibly matches TRBD1 or TRBD2 (5 bases each). The CDR3 extends over 13 amino acids. V dropped 0 bases and J dropped 9 bases, with 8 bases sitting between them. Germline-derived CDR1 and CDR2 are SGHTA and FQGTGA. The CDR3 DNA follows: TGTGCCAGCAGCTTAACTTCGGGGCGGGAGCTGTTTTTT. It yields the protein CASSLTSGRELFF.

V usage is TRBV6-2 or TRBV6-3 and J usage is TRBJ1-2; D gene ambiguous. This CDR3 contains 16 residues. The germline gives CDR1 MNHEY, CDR2 SVGEGT. With 5 bases removed from V and 0 bases from J, the gap between germline ends came to 16 bases. CDR3 region: CASSPSSRPPNYGYTF. Here the CDR3 DNA reads TGTGCCAGCAGTCCCTCGTCCAGGCCTCCTAACTATGGCTACACCTTC.

V gene TRBV27 combines with J gene TRBJ2-5; D not resolved. V shed 1 base and J shed 0 bases, with 6 bases lying between them. Germline V gives CDR1 MNHEY, CDR2 SMNVEV (reference sequence). CDR3 length: 14 residues. Here the CDR3 DNA reads TGTGCCAGCAGTTTATACCGATACCAAGAGACCCAGTACTTC. It encodes CASSLYRYQETQYF.

The CDR3 is CASQTRTGGNQPQHF. As DNA, the CDR3 is TGTGCCAGCCAAACCCGGACAGGGGGCAATCAGCCCCAGCATTTT. The J gene is TRBJ1-5, the V gene TRBV6-6, with TRBD1 matching over 9 bases. The CDR3 sequence is 15 residues long. The trim removed 8 bases at V and 2 bases at J, leaving 7 bases unmatched. Germline CDR1 MNHNY, CDR2 SVGAGI (reference sequence).

This sequence joins TRBV27 and TRBJ1-2, with D perhaps TRBD1 (6 bases). The CDR3 covers 13 residues. Germline values: CDR1 MNHEY, CDR2 SMNVEV (reference sequence). Trimming removed 5 bases from V and 8 bases from J, with 15 bases in between. The DNA for the CDR3 is TGTGCCAGCAGTAGGTCGTGGGGGACAGGCTACACCTTC. This translates into CASSRSWGTGYTF.

This sequence joins TRBV19 and TRBJ1-6; D not certain. Germline CDR1 LNHDA, CDR2 SQIVND (reference sequence). The CDR3 has 13 amino acids. Trimming stripped 6 bases from V and 8 bases from J, with 11 bases between. The CDR3 loop reads CASSPRIDSPLHF. CDR3 DNA: TGTGCCAGTAGCCCTCGCATCGATTCACCCCTCCACTTT.

The chain recombines TRBV6-1 with TRBJ1-3; TRBD1 is a possible D gene (5 bases). The CDR3 has 14 amino acids. Germline loops: CDR1 MNHNS, CDR2 SASEGT. Deletions cut 6 bases from V and 3 bases from J, with 12 bases between. CDR3 sequence (DNA): TGTGCCAGCAGAGGGGAAGGAGGTGGAAACACCATATATTTT. It encodes CASRGEGGGNTIYF.

The chain couples TRBV6-5 to TRBJ2-1; D may match TRBD1 or TRBD2 (5 bases each). Trimming removed 3 bases at V and 3 bases at J, with 15 bases between. Looked up from germline, CDR1 is MNHEY and CDR2 is SVGAGI. This CDR3 has 16 amino acids. The CDR3 protein is CASSYRVVGGYNEQFF. CDR3 nucleotide sequence: TGTGCCAGCAGTTATCGAGTCGTTGGGGGCTACAATGAGCAGTTCTTC.

This clonotype was counted between two and nine times. The chain has TRBV12-3 or TRBV12-4 and TRBJ1-5; D call uncertain. The CDR3 runs to 14 residues. With 4 bases removed from V and 3 bases from J, the gap between germline ends came to 10 bases. This chain's CDR3 is CASSSSATNQPQHF. CDR3 nucleotide sequence: TGTGCCAGCAGTTCGTCGGCGACCAATCAGCCCCAGCATTTT.

The V and J genes are TRBV7-2 and TRBJ2-7; no definite D call. Germline CDR1 reads SGHTA; CDR2 reads FQGNSA. This CDR3 spans 13 amino acids. Trimming left V 1 base short and J 4 bases short, with 8 bases between. The CDR3 spells CASSLVTPYEQYF. The CDR3, as DNA: TGTGCCAGCAGCTTAGTGACCCCGTACGAGCAGTACTTC.

The CDR3: CASSQDLRLAGGVPYNEQFF. The CDR3 DNA is TGTGCCAGCAGCCAAGATCTACGACTAGCGGGGGGAGTCCCTTACAATGAGCAGTTCTTC. The rearrangement joins TRBV4-2 to TRBJ2-1, with 13 bases fitting TRBD2. V lost 0 bases and J lost 4; bases outside the gene matches: 12. Germline values: CDR1 LGHNA, CDR2 YNFKEQ. The CDR3 spans 20 residues.

This clonotype was counted only a few times. The chain recombines TRBV7-9 with TRBJ2-7; 8 positions agree with TRBD1. Germline loops: CDR1 SEHNR, CDR2 FQNEAQ (reference sequence). The length of the CDR3 is 12 residues. V trimming: 3 bases; J trimming: 12 bases; junction bases outside the gene matches: 7. The CDR3: CASSLDRVQAYF. Here the CDR3 DNA reads TGTGCCAGCAGCTTGGACAGGGTCCAAGCGTACTTC.

The genes are TRBV7-2 and TRBJ2-3; TRBD2 aligns across 9 bases. Trimming cost V 1 base and J 4 bases; bases outside gene matches: 6. The V gene's germline CDR1 is SGHTA and CDR2 FQGNSA. This CDR3 is built from 16 residues. CDR3 residues: CASSLVASGVSDTQYF. The CDR3 coding sequence is TGTGCCAGCAGCTTAGTAGCTAGCGGGGTCTCAGATACGCAGTATTTT.

This clonotype turned up a few times. This sequence joins TRBV3-1 and TRBJ2-7, with D unclear. CDR1 is LGHDT and CDR2 is YNNKEL in the germline V gene (reference sequence). The CDR3 has 15 residues. The V gene lost 4 bases and the J gene lost 3 bases, with 16 bases spanning the gap. CDR3 amino acids: CASSPDPFRYYEQYF. The CDR3 DNA sequence: TGTGCCAGCAGCCCCGACCCTTTCCGCTACTACGAGCAGTACTTC.

The CDR3 DNA reads as TGCAGTGCTCCCGACAGGGGTGGCACTGAAGCTTTCTTT. The encoded protein is CSAPDRGGTEAFF. The rearrangement links TRBV20-1 to TRBJ1-1, with TRBD1 identical over 8 bases. The CDR3 sequence is 13 residues long. J gave up 4 bases and V 5 bases, and 6 bases lay outside the gene matches. Germline CDR1 reads DFQATT; CDR2 reads SNEGSKA (reference sequence).